Here is one T cell receptor (beta chain) with its context. The antigen is undetermined. The sample comes from a study of cytomegalovirus exposure and HLA in healthy donors. The primer mix had 60 Vbeta and 13 Jbeta primers. Sequenced by immunoSEQ multiplex PCR; TCRdb stores in-frame clones only, minus some. The sample lists 120,000 or so clones; about 80% were seen once. Germline lookup yields CDR1 SGHVS and CDR2 FQNEAQ. V was clipped by 5 bases and J by 8 bases; unmatched bases: 9. This CDR3 region has 17 residues. Study-level points and caveats: Most TCR sequences showed up rarely, but some public TCRs showed up in many donors. TCR beta chains numbering under 200 were designated cytomegalovirus-associated. Researchers had no immune exposure information except CMV serostatus available.

The sequencing input was PBMCs. The chain links TRBV7-8 to TRBJ2-1, with 16 nucleotides matching TRBD2. The receptor was derived from a woman aged 45 to 65 in good health and CMV-seronegative. The CDR3, as DNA: TGTGCCAGCAGCATCGGGACTAGCGGGAGGGTCCGGGATGAGCAGTTCTTC. Translated: CASSIGTSGRVRDEQFF.